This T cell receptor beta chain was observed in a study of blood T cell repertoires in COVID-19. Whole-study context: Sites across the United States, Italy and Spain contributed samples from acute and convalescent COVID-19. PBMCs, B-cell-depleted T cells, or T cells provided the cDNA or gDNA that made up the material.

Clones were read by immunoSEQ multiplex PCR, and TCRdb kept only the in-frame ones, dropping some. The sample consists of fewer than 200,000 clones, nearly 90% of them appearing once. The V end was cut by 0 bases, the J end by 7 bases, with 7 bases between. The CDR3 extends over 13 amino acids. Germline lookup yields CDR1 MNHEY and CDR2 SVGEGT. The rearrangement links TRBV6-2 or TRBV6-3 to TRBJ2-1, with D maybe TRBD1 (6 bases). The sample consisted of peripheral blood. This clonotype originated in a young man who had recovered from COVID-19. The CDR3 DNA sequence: TGTGCCAGCAGTTACTCTACAGGGAATGAGCAGTTCTTC. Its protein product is CASSYSTGNEQFF.